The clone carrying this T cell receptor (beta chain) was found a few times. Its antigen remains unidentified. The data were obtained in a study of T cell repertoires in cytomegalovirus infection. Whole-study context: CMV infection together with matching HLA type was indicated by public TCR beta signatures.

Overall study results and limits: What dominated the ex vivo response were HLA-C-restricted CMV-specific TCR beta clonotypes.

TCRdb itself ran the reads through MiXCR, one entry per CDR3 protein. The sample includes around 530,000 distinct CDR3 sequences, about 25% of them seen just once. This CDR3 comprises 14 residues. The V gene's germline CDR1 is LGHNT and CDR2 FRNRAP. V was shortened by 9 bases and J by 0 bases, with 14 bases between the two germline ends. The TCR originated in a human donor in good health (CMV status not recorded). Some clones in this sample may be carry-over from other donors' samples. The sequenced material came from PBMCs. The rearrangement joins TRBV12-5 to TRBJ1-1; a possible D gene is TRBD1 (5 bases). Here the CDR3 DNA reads TGTGCTAGCGACGGTAGACAGATGAACACTGAAGCTTTCTTT. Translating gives CASDGRQMNTEAFF.